This T cell receptor beta chain is drawn from a study of shared clonotypes between healthy human individuals (dated by TCRdb to 2020 to 2021). For the study in its entirety: A couple of women and a few men aged 18 to 49 years were included in the cohort. For each donor, three plates each were used for CD4 naive and CD4 memory, two plates were used for CD8 naive, and one plate was used for CD8 memory. The study deeply sequenced blood TCR repertoires of five healthy adults to estimate repertoire size and the extent of clonotype sharing between individuals. To increase sequencing depth and limit assay-specific biases, TCR repertoire library preparation and sequencing were carried out by different laboratories using diverse techniques. Between about 0.8 and 9 billion PBMCs per donor were obtained by leukapheresis.

The germline V gene yields SGHDT for CDR1 and YYEEEE for CDR2. Including cysteine and phenylalanine, the CDR3 has 15 amino acids. The CDR3 DNA has 45 bases and is translated from base 1. V is cut by 3 bases and J by 6 bases, and the space between the germline ends is 15 bases. The research as a whole found: Pairwise subsampling led to the expectation that sequencing depth would affect the degree of clonotype sharing among donors. Sampling was restricted to blood, and TCR repertoires in tissues likely differ from the TCR repertoires found in blood. The genetic and exposure-history diversity represented was limited by the small number of donors. Compared with non-shared clonotypes, clonotypes shared by all four sorted-subset donors had higher generation probabilities. Naive subsets generally had larger estimated clonotype richness than memory subsets did. Incomplete sequencing was indicated by rarefaction of sorted-subset datasets, despite the large sequencing depth. Approximately 4.8% of naive CD4, around 4% of naive CD8, around 2.3% of memory CD4, and around 0.42% of memory CD8 clonotypes were shared across four donors.

Comment on this clone: The specificity of this receptor is unknown. No much larger clone exists at a distance of one base, and base qualities are not known.

Donors were healthy HIV-negative adults with no recently reported acute infections or vaccinations. Every donor was a Caucasian adult living in Nashville, Tennessee, USA. CD8 memory samples consisted of magnetically selected CD45RO+ cells combined with CCR7-negative CD45RA+ effector memory (TemRA) cells. After blood collection by leukapheresis, PBMCs were isolated using Ficoll-Histopaque density gradient centrifugation and then cryopreserved in the vapor phase of liquid nitrogen. Purity and quantity of every magnetically sorted T cell population were checked by analytical flow cytometry. Each sorted fraction had its genomic DNA isolated and then quantified by UV absorbance on a Nanodrop 2000c. Using the deep immunoSEQ assay, multiplex PCR amplified TCR CDR3 regions from genomic DNA. Extracted genomic DNA from each cell subset was spread evenly across all wells of several immunoSEQ 96-well plates, with each plate serving as a replicate. Each replicate PCR for sorted subsets received around 210 ng genomic DNA, equal to around 32,000 T cell genomes. Purified libraries were quantified with a Qubit 3.0 fluorometer, sized on a Bioanalyzer 2100, and re-quantified with the KAPA Library Quantification kit. Every immunoSEQ 96-well plate was sequenced on a dedicated single-read 150-cycle Illumina NextSeq 550 flow cell. The paper's processing steps were these. Because only junctional sequences without quality scores were contained in the immunoSEQ output, filtering matching that applied to full-length reads could not be performed. To assign V/J genes and CDR3, sequences were annotated against IMGT germline references using PyIR, a Python wrapper for IgBLAST v1.9. Reads were filtered out if the reads had weak V/J assignments (E-value above 1e-6), no CDR3, stop codons, out-of-frame junctions, or ambiguous translated residues. V3J clonotypes were defined as sequences sharing the same inferred V gene, J gene, and CDR3 amino acid sequence. Percentage overlap between repertoires was calculated by dividing the number of shared unique clonotypes by the size of the smaller repertoire. Repertoire richness was assessed with RTK rarefaction, the Chao1 estimator, and Recon v2.1 estimates of unobserved clonotypes. For all TCRbeta clonotypes obtained by the gDNA method from a few donors, generation probabilities were computed with OLGA. Imported from immuneACCESS, the table was reduced by TCRdb to in-frame sequences with V and J called. These copies leave out some clones; in studies compared against another copy, an unresolved V gene accounts for under half, and the cause of the remainder is not known. D and trimming were read from the DNA, whereas the V and J calls and clone size are those reported in that table. The sample profile shows approximately 640,000 clones; 90% of them were found once. Around a third of the sample goes to the ten largest clones.

The sequenced sample consisted of memory CD8+ T cells from PBMCs. The cell subset or site label, read with the paper, signifies: CD45RO+ cells pooled with CCR7-negative TemRA cells. The origin of this receptor is a man aged 18 to 30 in good health. Some clones in this sample may be carry-over from other donors' samples. The rearrangement joined TRBV5-6 to TRBJ1-4; no D gene can be assigned with confidence. CDR3 loop: CASSSAGRFDEKLFF. The DNA reads TGTGCCAGCAGCTCGGCGGGTCGCTTTGATGAAAAACTGTTTTTT.